Listed below are T cell receptor beta chains from one sample, sequenced in a study of blood T cells in healthy people across ages. TCRdb re-called the 5' RACE reads through MiXCR, storing one row per CDR3 protein. The sample lists about 1.5 million distinct CDR3 sequences, under 55% seen once, with just over 4% in the top ten. The sample was blood. The receptors come from a woman aged 18-29 years in good health. Each CDR3 is given with its conserved first and last residue. The D gene is left open where the match is weak. Clone size is given for some rows only: seen once, a few or many times, or a class if the clone is expanded.

TRBV3-1,-,few,TRBJ1-5,TGTGCCAGCAGCCATCTAGGGGGGGCCCAGCATTTT,CASSHLGGAQHF
TRBV4-1,-,-,TRBJ1-2,TGCGCCAGCAGCCCACGGGCACGCGTTGAAGGCTACACCTTC,CASSPRARVEGYTF
TRBV11-2,-,-,TRBJ2-3,TGTGCCAGCAACCTTAAAGGGAACCCGGGGGTGGCAGATACGCAGTATTTT,CASNLKGNPGVADTQYF
TRBV5-4,TRBD1,few,TRBJ2-7,TGTGCCAGCAGAGAGGGACAGGGTATTTCCTACGAGCAGTACTTC,CASREGQGISYEQYF
TRBV9,-,-,TRBJ2-5,TGTGCCAGTGCCTGGGGGGAGGTCAATGAGCAGTACTTC,CASAWGEVNEQYF
TRBV10-3,-,once,TRBJ2-7,TGTGCCATCAGTGAGTCGATAAGTGGAATAGCGATAGACGAGCAGTACTTC,CAISESISGIAIDEQYF
TRBV7-2,TRBD2,-,TRBJ2-7,TGTGCCAGCAGCTGGGGACTAGACGTTGTCGAGCAGTACTTC,CASSWGLDVVEQYF
TRBV20-1,TRBD2,few,TRBJ2-7,TGCAGTGCTAGTAGCGGGGATGTTTACGAGCAGTACTTC,CSASSGDVYEQYF
TRBV4-1,-,few,TRBJ2-1,TGCGCCAGCAGCGACAGCTACGAGCAGTTCTTC,CASSDSYEQFF
TRBV5-1,-,-,TRBJ1-1,TGCGCCAGCAGCTTGGACGAGGGGCGTACTGAAGCTTTCTTT,CASSLDEGRTEAFF
TRBV6-6,-,few,TRBJ1-1,TGTGCCAGCAGTCTCCTTGGAGGGGAGACTGAAGCTTTCTTT,CASSLLGGETEAFF
TRBV16,-,few,TRBJ1-5,TGTGCCAGCAGCCAATTGGAGAAAGGGGATCAGCCCCAGCATTTT,CASSQLEKGDQPQHF
TRBV6-2/TRBV6-3,TRBD2,-,TRBJ2-1,TGTGCCACCACGGGACTAGGGGGATACAATGAGCAGTTCTTC,CATTGLGGYNEQFF
TRBV30,-,-,TRBJ2-3,TGTGCCTCCGGGCCCCACACAGATACGCAGTATTTT,CASGPHTDTQYF
TRBV3-1,-,few,TRBJ2-7,TGTGCCAGCAGCCGAGAAAACGGAATAACCTACGAGCAGTACTTC,CASSRENGITYEQYF
TRBV7-2,-,-,TRBJ2-4,TGTGCCAGCAGCTTAGTAAGGGCGGGGTCCATTCAGTACTTC,CASSLVRAGSIQYF
TRBV27,-,-,TRBJ1-6,TGTGCCAGCAGTTTCACGGCGAGCTCCTATAATTCACCCCTCCACTTT,CASSFTASSYNSPLHF
TRBV5-1,-,once,TRBJ1-2,TGCGCCAGCAGCGTGGAGGACATCGAAAGTCGCTACACCTTC,CASSVEDIESRYTF
TRBV7-9,-,few,TRBJ2-3,TGTGCCAGCAGGGGACGGTCTAGCACAGATACGCAGTATTTT,CASRGRSSTDTQYF
TRBV20-1,TRBD1,-,TRBJ2-7,TGCAGTGCCGATGGTCCGGGACAGGCTTCCTACGAGCAGTACTTC,CSADGPGQASYEQYF
TRBV7-3,TRBD2,-,TRBJ2-5,TGTGCCAGCAGCCCACTAGCGGGGGACAATGAGCAGTACTTC,CASSPLAGDNEQYF
TRBV6-5,-,-,TRBJ1-1,TGTGCCAGCAGAAAACCAGGGAGGACTGAAGCTTTCTTT,CASRKPGRTEAFF
TRBV30,-,few,TRBJ1-5,TGTGCCTCGGCCCGGGGTGAGGTTGGCAATCAGCCCCAGCATTTT,CASARGEVGNQPQHF
TRBV5-1,TRBD1,few,TRBJ2-3,TGCGCCAGCAGCTGGGGGACAGTATTCACAGATACGCAGTATTTT,CASSWGTVFTDTQYF
TRBV6-2/TRBV6-3,-,few,TRBJ1-1,TGTGCCAGCAGTTACCGCCTCCAGAACACTGAAGCTTTCTTT,CASSYRLQNTEAFF
TRBV28,-,-,TRBJ2-6,TGTGCCAGCAGTTCCTCCCTTTTGGGGGCCAACGTCCTGACTTTC,CASSSSLLGANVLTF
TRBV7-2,-,few,TRBJ1-5,TGTGCCAGCAGCTTAGCGCATGAGCAGCCCCAGCATTTT,CASSLAHEQPQHF
TRBV4-2,TRBD2,-,TRBJ2-7,TGTGCCAGCAGCCAAGATTGGACTAGCATCGCCTACAATGAGCAGTACTTC,CASSQDWTSIAYNEQYF